These T cell receptor beta chains were read from a single sample in a study of cytomegalovirus exposure and HLA in healthy donors. Sequenced by immunoSEQ multiplex PCR; TCRdb stores in-frame clones only, minus some. The profile covers about 170,000 clones, with roughly 85% appearing a single time and 1% taken by the ten largest. Sequencing input: PBMCs. All receptors derive from a boy younger than 10 in good health and CMV-seronegative. The CDR3 runs from the conserved cysteine through the conserved F or W. The D gene is left open where the match is weak. Clone size, where shown, is once, few, many, or a class for clones that have expanded.

d_gene	v_gene	abundance	j_gene	CDR3nt	CDR3aa
-	TRBV9	-	TRBJ2-1	TGTGCCAGCAGCGTAGACCCACGGTCCTCAGGTAATGAGCAGTTCTTC	CASSVDPRSSGNEQFF
TRBD1	TRBV28	once	TRBJ1-2	TGTGCCAGCAGTGCCGGGACAGGGGGCCGGGGCTACACCTTC	CASSAGTGGRGYTF
-	TRBV5-1	-	TRBJ1-6	TGCGCCAGCAGCTTGCTGCAGGGAAATTCACCCCTCCACTTT	CASSLLQGNSPLHF
-	TRBV9	-	TRBJ1-4	TGTGCCAGCAGCCTGCGGTGGGGAGCAACTAATGAAAAACTGTTTTTT	CASSLRWGATNEKLFF
-	TRBV9	-	TRBJ2-2	TGTGCCAGCAGCGCTTCAGGGTACACCGGGGAGCTGTTTTTT	CASSASGYTGELFF
-	TRBV9	-	TRBJ2-7	TGTGCCAGCAGCGTAGGAGTTGTGGGCAACTCCTACGAGCAGTACTTC	CASSVGVVGNSYEQYF
-	TRBV13	-	TRBJ1-1	TGTGCCAGCAGGGCTAGCCTAAACACTGAAGCTTTCTTT	CASRASLNTEAFF
-	TRBV27	-	TRBJ1-1	TGTGCCAGCAGTTTTTGGCAGAACACTGAAGCTTTCTTT	CASSFWQNTEAFF
TRBD2	TRBV5-4	-	TRBJ2-1	TGTGCCAGCAGCGCCGCGGGAGCGAGCTCCTACAATGAGCAGTTCTTC	CASSAAGASSYNEQFF
-	TRBV27	-	TRBJ2-3	TGTGCCAGCAGTTTATCATCACTAGATATCGATACGCAGTATTTT	CASSLSSLDIDTQYF
-	TRBV11-2	-	TRBJ2-6	TGTGCCAGCAGCTCCGCCCCGGGGGCTGGGGCCAACGTCCTGACTTTC	CASSSAPGAGANVLTF
-	TRBV7-9	-	TRBJ2-5	TGTGCCAGCAGCGGGGGGGAGACCCAGTACTTC	CASSGGETQYF
-	TRBV6-5	-	TRBJ2-1	TGTGCCAGCAGTTACTCGAGGTTTTACAATGAGCAGTTCTTC	CASSYSRFYNEQFF
TRBD1	TRBV7-9	-	TRBJ1-1	TGTGCCAGCAGCTTAGGCTTGACAGGGTTGACTGAAGCTTTCTTT	CASSLGLTGLTEAFF
TRBD1	TRBV5-1	-	TRBJ2-5	TGCGCCAGCAGCTCCGGGACAGGGGCCCTAGAGGAGACCCAGTACTTC	CASSSGTGALEETQYF
TRBD1	TRBV7-9	-	TRBJ1-1	TGTGCCAGCAGCCACAGGGGGGAAAACACTGAAGCTTTCTTT	CASSHRGENTEAFF
TRBD1	TRBV6-5	-	TRBJ2-3	TGTGCCAGCAGCTCCGGGACAGGGGACACAGATACGCAGTATTTT	CASSSGTGDTDTQYF
-	TRBV25-1	-	TRBJ1-2	TGTGCCAGCAGTGATCTTATGGCGGATTGGTATGGCTACACCTTC	CASSDLMADWYGYTF
TRBD1	TRBV11-2	-	TRBJ2-1	TGTGCCAGCAGCTCCGGGACAGGGATCCATGAGCAGTTCTTC	CASSSGTGIHEQFF
-	TRBV2	-	TRBJ1-5	TGTGCCAGCAGTGAATTTGGCAGTAGCAATCAGCCCCAGCATTTT	CASSEFGSSNQPQHF
TRBD1	TRBV25-1	-	TRBJ2-7	TGTGCCAGCAGTTGGACAGGGTACTCCTACGAGCAGTACTTC	CASSWTGYSYEQYF
TRBD2	TRBV7-8	-	TRBJ2-2	TGTGCCAGCAAGTCCGGGGGGGCGAACACCGGGGAGCTGTTTTTT	CASKSGGANTGELFF
-	TRBV7-3	-	TRBJ2-3	TGTGCCAGCAGCTCGACTTCGGGACTCAGCACAGATACGCAGTATTTT	CASSSTSGLSTDTQYF
TRBD2	TRBV28	-	TRBJ2-7	TGTGCCAGCAGCTCTGGGACTAGCGATTCGTACTTC	CASSSGTSDSYF
-	TRBV2	-	TRBJ1-4	TGTGCCAGCAGTGAATGGGGGGGGTCTAATGAAAAACTGTTTTTT	CASSEWGGSNEKLFF
TRBD2	TRBV5-1	few	TRBJ2-7	TGCGCCAGCAGCTTGGGACTAGCGGGGGCCCTCTACGAGCAGTACTTC	CASSLGLAGALYEQYF
TRBD1	TRBV2	-	TRBJ1-6	TGTGCCAGCAGTGCGAGGGGGCTCCATAATTCACCCCTCCACTTT	CASSARGLHNSPLHF
-	TRBV5-1	-	TRBJ1-2	TGCGCCAGCAGCTTGTGGGGGGACTATGGCTACACCTTC	CASSLWGDYGYTF
-	TRBV4-1	-	TRBJ2-2	TGCGCCAGCAGCCCCGGGACACTTTTGAACACCGGGGAGCTGTTTTTT	CASSPGTLLNTGELFF
-	TRBV21-1	-	TRBJ2-1	TGTGCCAGCAGGGGGACAGGGACGTACAATGAGCAGTTCTTC	CASRGTGTYNEQFF
TRBD1	TRBV28	-	TRBJ2-7	TGTGCCAGCAGTCAGACCGGGACAGGGGTTAGCTCCTACGAGCAGTACTTC	CASSQTGTGVSSYEQYF
-	TRBV6-1	-	TRBJ1-5	TGTGCCAGCAGTGGGCAGGGGATCGGGGTCAATCAGCCCCAGCATTTT	CASSGQGIGVNQPQHF
TRBD1	TRBV7-9	-	TRBJ1-1	TGTGCCAGCAGCCCCTCGGACAGGCAAGCTTTCTTT	CASSPSDRQAFF
-	TRBV9	-	TRBJ2-3	TGTGCCAGCAGCGTAGGTAATAGCGAGGCAGATACGCAGTATTTT	CASSVGNSEADTQYF
TRBD2	TRBV4-1	-	TRBJ2-1	TGCGCCAGCAGCCTAGCGCCTAGCGGGAGTAGGTATGAGCAGTTCTTC	CASSLAPSGSRYEQFF
-	TRBV28	-	TRBJ2-3	TGTGCCAGCAGTTACGACGGGGAACCCCCCACAGATACGCAGTATTTT	CASSYDGEPPTDTQYF
-	TRBV5-6	-	TRBJ2-3	TGTGCCAGCAGCTTGAGGACTACTCGCACAGATACGCAGTATTTT	CASSLRTTRTDTQYF
-	TRBV7-9	few	TRBJ1-5	TGTGCCAGCAGCTGGACTGATAGCAATCAGCCCCAGCATTTT	CASSWTDSNQPQHF
-	TRBV6-6	-	TRBJ1-3	TGTGCCAGCAGCCATAGACACTCTGGAAACACCATATATTTT	CASSHRHSGNTIYF
-	TRBV5-4	few	TRBJ2-7	TGTGCCAGCAGCTTGGACAGGGAGTACGAGCAGTACTTC	CASSLDREYEQYF
-	TRBV28	-	TRBJ2-7	TGTGCCAGCAGTACTGGGCGGGGTCCTTACGAGCAGTACTTC	CASSTGRGPYEQYF
-	TRBV25-1	-	TRBJ2-2	TGTGCCAGCAGTGCCAGGAACACCGGGGAGCTGTTTTTT	CASSARNTGELFF
TRBD1	TRBV28	once	TRBJ1-2	TGTGCCAGCCAGGGGGCGTCAGGCGGCTACACCTTC	CASQGASGGYTF
TRBD2	TRBV30	-	TRBJ2-7	TGTGCCTGGAGTATACTAGCGGCATACGAGCAGTACTTC	CAWSILAAYEQYF
TRBD1	TRBV18	-	TRBJ1-5	TGTGCCAGCTCACCAGGGACAGGGGCACAGCATTTT	CASSPGTGAQHF
TRBD1	TRBV28	few	TRBJ1-5	TGTGCCAGCAGTCTATCAACCGACAGGGGCTGGTTCCAGCCCCAGCATTTT	CASSLSTDRGWFQPQHF
-	TRBV14	once	TRBJ2-5	TGTGCCAGCAGCCTTGACCCCGATGAGGGTCAGTATAGGGAGACCCAGTACTTC	CASSLDPDEGQYRETQYF
TRBD1	TRBV5-6	-	TRBJ2-7	TGTGCCAGCAGCTTGGTACAGGGGCTGGGCGAGCAGTACTTC	CASSLVQGLGEQYF
-	TRBV12-2	-	TRBJ1-2	TGTGCAAGTCGCTTATTAGTTGACTCATTATGGGGGCCGTATGGCTACACCTTC	CASRLLVDSLWGPYGYTF
-	TRBV25-1	-	TRBJ1-1	TGTGCCAGCAGTGAATGGAACGGACACCGGAACACTGAAGCTTTCTTT	CASSEWNGHRNTEAFF
-	TRBV28	-	TRBJ2-5	TGTGCCAGCAGTCTGACTCACGAGACCCAGTACTTC	CASSLTHETQYF
TRBD2	TRBV4-2	-	TRBJ2-7	TGTGCCAGCAGCCAAGGGTTCTTAGCGGGAGTTTACTACGAGCAGTACTTC	CASSQGFLAGVYYEQYF
-	TRBV28	-	TRBJ1-2	TGTGCCAGCAGTCCCCAGAACAGGAAGCAGGGTCGTGGCTACACCTTC	CASSPQNRKQGRGYTF
TRBD1	TRBV19	-	TRBJ2-7	TGTGCCAGTAGTAGCACCCGGACAGGGGGAGTTGAGCAGTACTTC	CASSSTRTGGVEQYF